These 15 T cell receptor beta chains were sequenced from one sample in a study of T cells after yellow fever vaccination. Via MiXCR, TCRdb re-called the 5' RACE reads, giving one row per CDR3 protein. Of a few hundred thousand distinct CDR3 sequences in the sample, roughly 4% were seen once. The material was PBMCs, obtained 15 days after the yellow fever booster vaccination. The receptors were gathered from a man aged 18-30 years who received the YFV17D yellow fever vaccine.

The sample holds many counts of this clonotype. The chain recombines TRBV6-1 with TRBJ2-7; perhaps TRBD1 as D (5 bases). The CDR3 length is 13 residues. Per the germline V gene, CDR1 is MNHNS and CDR2 is SASEGT. Trimming pared 1 base from V and 3 bases from J, leaving 7 bases between. As DNA, the CDR3 is TGTGCCAGCAGTGAAGGGGGCCTCTACGAGCAGTACTTC. The encoded protein is CASSEGGLYEQYF.

This clonotype has at least ten counts. V and J are TRBV18 and TRBJ1-5; D might be TRBD1 (5 bases). V shed 6 bases and J shed 2 bases, with 17 bases lying between them. CDR1 and CDR2 (germline): KGHSH, LQKENI. The CDR3 consists of 16 residues. For the CDR3, the DNA is TGTGCCAGCTCCCCGGCGTTCAGGGTAGGCAATCAGCCCCAGCATTTT. This encodes CASSPAFRVGNQPQHF.

This clonotype was observed many times. The V gene is TRBV6-5, the J gene TRBJ2-1, with 8 bases aligning to TRBD1. Per the germline V gene, CDR1 is MNHEY and CDR2 is SVGAGI. This CDR3 comprises 16 residues. Trimming removed 10 bases from V and 4 bases from J; junction bases left unmatched: 15. In nucleotides, the CDR3 is TGTGCCACCCAGACCTCCCGGACAGGGAGGTACAATGAGCAGTTCTTC. Translating gives CATQTSRTGRYNEQFF.

This clonotype was seen at least ten times. V gene TRBV7-2 combines with J gene TRBJ2-7, with 7 bases that match TRBD1. In germline, CDR1 is SGHTA, CDR2 FQGNSA. The CDR3 totals 13 residues. V trimming: 1 base; J trimming: 4 bases; junction bases outside the gene matches: 1. For the CDR3, the DNA is TGTGCCAGCAGCTTAGTCAGGGGGTACGAGCAGTACGTC. This encodes CASSLVRGYEQYV.

This clonotype has at least ten counts. The CDR3 DNA follows: TGTGCCACCAGTGATTTGGGTCAGTTGACAGATACGCAGTATTTT. Its protein product is CATSDLGQLTDTQYF. V usage is TRBV24-1 and J usage is TRBJ2-3; D ambiguous. CDR3 size: 15 residues. The V gene lost 0 bases and the J gene lost 3 bases, with 9 bases spanning the gap. CDR1 is KGHDR and CDR2 is SFDVKD in the germline V gene.

The table lists this clonotype with many counts. The chain uses TRBV10-3 and TRBJ2-1; 9 nucleotides line up with TRBD2. This CDR3 is 16 amino acids long. The J segment lost 4 bases and the V segment lost 0 bases, leaving 4 bases of the junction unmatched. CDR1 is ENHRY, CDR2 SYGVKD, per germline. CDR3 amino acids: CAISESTAGGYNEQFF. The CDR3 DNA is TGTGCCATCAGTGAGTCGACCGCGGGGGGGTACAATGAGCAGTTCTTC.

At least ten counts were recorded for this clonotype. The rearrangement uses TRBV6-1 and TRBJ1-2; possibly TRBD1 for D (5 bases). Germline CDR1 and CDR2: MNHNS and SASEGT. Trimming shortened V by 7 bases and J by 1 base, and 19 bases separated the two germline ends. The CDR3 runs to 16 residues. CDR3 sequence (DNA): TGTGCCAGCATTCCGGGACGCGGCCTCTTTAACTATGGCTACACCTTC. Translating gives CASIPGRGLFNYGYTF.

The sample holds many counts of this clonotype. The chain links TRBV15 to TRBJ2-2; 10 bases align to TRBD2. V was pared by 3 bases and J by 4 bases, with 2 bases of the junction left unmatched. Per germline, CDR1 LNHNV and CDR2 YYDKDF (reference sequence). This CDR3 comprises 15 residues. CDR3 nucleotide sequence: TGTGCCACCAGCAGTAGCGGGGGGATCACCGGGGAGCTGTTTTTT. It specifies CATSSSGGITGELFF.

This clonotype was seen ten or more times. The J gene is TRBJ2-1, the V gene TRBV12-3 or TRBV12-4; D gene uncertain. CDR3 size: 11 residues. Trimming shortened V by 3 bases and J by 9 bases, and 6 bases separated the two germline ends. CDR3: CASSFWVEQFF. The CDR3 bases are TGTGCCAGCAGTTTTTGGGTTGAGCAGTTCTTC.

This clonotype was detected ten times or more. This chain links TRBV20-1 with TRBJ1-2; D not resolved. The CDR3 totals 11 residues. The V gene lost 6 bases and the J gene lost 4 bases, with 9 bases spanning the gap. Per germline, CDR1 DFQATT and CDR2 SNEGSKA (reference sequence). As DNA, the CDR3 is TGCAGTGCCTTTAACAGCTATGGCTACACCTTC. It codes for CSAFNSYGYTF.

This clonotype appeared many times. The chain has TRBV10-3 and TRBJ1-1, with TRBD1 identical over 8 bases. This CDR3 contains 14 residues. J lost 4 bases, V lost 6 bases, and 7 bases had no gene match. Germline V CDR1 and CDR2: ENHRY, SYGVKD. The CDR3 loop is CAISHTGGSTEAFF. CDR3 in DNA: TGTGCCATCAGCCACACAGGGGGTAGCACTGAAGCTTTCTTT.

This clonotype was detected ten times or more. The chain combines TRBV27 with TRBJ2-1, with 7 bases matching TRBD1. V lost 2 bases to trimming and J lost 1 base; unmatched junction nucleotides: 2. Germline CDR1 reads MNHEY; CDR2 reads SMNVEV (reference sequence). The CDR3 sequence is 15 residues long. The CDR3 is CASSLKGQSYNEQFF. The CDR3 DNA sequence: TGTGCCAGCAGTTTAAAGGGACAGTCCTACAATGAGCAGTTCTTC.

This clonotype was counted at least ten times. This chain uses TRBV20-1 with TRBJ1-2; D perhaps matches TRBD1 (5 bases). CDR1 is DFQATT and CDR2 is SNEGSKA in the germline V gene (reference sequence). Between the trimmed V and J ends, which lost 0 bases and 4 bases, there was a span of 15 bases. CDR3 length equals 15 residues. The CDR3 sequence is CSARDQGDLFYGYTF. The CDR3 DNA sequence: TGCAGTGCTAGAGATCAGGGCGACTTATTCTATGGCTACACCTTC.

This clonotype has a count of ten or more. V usage is TRBV29-1 and J usage is TRBJ2-5, with D uncertain. This CDR3 has 11 amino acids. Per the germline V gene, CDR1 is SQVTM and CDR2 is ANQGSEA. V shed 5 bases and J shed 5 bases, with 9 bases lying between them. In DNA form, the CDR3 reads TGCAGCGTTCCGGGTTGGGAGACCCAGTACTTC. Translation: CSVPGWETQYF.

This clonotype was observed many times. The chain couples TRBV7-2 to TRBJ2-4; TRBD2 aligns across 12 bases. This CDR3 contains 20 residues. V was clipped by 4 bases and J by 0 bases; unmatched bases: 13. The germline V gene encodes CDR1 SGHTA and CDR2 FQGNSA. CDR3 region: CASSSSPGLAGTRAKNIQYF. DNA for the CDR3: TGTGCCAGCAGCTCGTCGCCGGGACTAGCGGGTACCCGAGCCAAAAACATTCAGTACTTC.